The sequence of this TCR beta chain was determined in a study of T cells in Graves' hyperthyroidism and ophthalmopathy. This clonotype occurred a few times. This may arise from a read error, as a much more abundant clone is one base away. TCR beta CDR3 sequences were amplified from RNA transcripts. The HTBI primer set served for first-round RT-PCR of the TCR CDR3. Each CDR3 protein gets one entry after TCRdb re-called the multiplex PCR reads with MiXCR. The data show roughly 500,000 distinct CDR3 sequences, just over 45% seen once. Germline V gives CDR1 LNHDA, CDR2 SQIVND (reference sequence). The CDR3 consists of 14 residues.

The rearrangement uses TRBV19 and TRBJ1-1; unclear D gene. The TCR sequence derives from an adult woman with Graves' disease, either hyperthyroidism or ophthalmopathy (not recorded which). Material for sequencing was peripheral blood or thyroid tissue (not recorded which). The CDR3 loop is CASSIEGKSTEALF. CDR3 DNA sequence: TGTGCCAGTAGTATCGAGGGAAAAAGCACTGAAGCTCTCTTT. Combining the CDR3 with reference TRBV19 and TRBJ1-1 gives the whole variable domain DGGITQSPKYLFRKEGQNVTLSCEQNLNHDAMYWYRQDPGQGLRLIYYSQIVNDFQKGDIAEGYSVSREKKESFPLTVTSAQKNPTAFYLCASSIEGKSTEALFGQGTRLTVV.